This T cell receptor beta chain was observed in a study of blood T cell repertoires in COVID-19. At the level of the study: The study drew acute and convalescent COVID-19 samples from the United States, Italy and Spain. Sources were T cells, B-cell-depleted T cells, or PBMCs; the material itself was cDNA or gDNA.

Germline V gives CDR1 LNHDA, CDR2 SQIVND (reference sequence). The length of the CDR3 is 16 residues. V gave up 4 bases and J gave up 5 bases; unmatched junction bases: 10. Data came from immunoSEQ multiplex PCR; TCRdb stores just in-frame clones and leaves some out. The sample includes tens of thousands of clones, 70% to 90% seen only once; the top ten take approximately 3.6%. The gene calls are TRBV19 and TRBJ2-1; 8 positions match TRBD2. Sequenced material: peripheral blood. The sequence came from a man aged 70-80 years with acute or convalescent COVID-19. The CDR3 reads CASSRTVAGSHNEQFF. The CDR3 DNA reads TGTGCCAGTAGTAGAACCGTAGCGGGGAGCCACAATGAGCAGTTCTTC.